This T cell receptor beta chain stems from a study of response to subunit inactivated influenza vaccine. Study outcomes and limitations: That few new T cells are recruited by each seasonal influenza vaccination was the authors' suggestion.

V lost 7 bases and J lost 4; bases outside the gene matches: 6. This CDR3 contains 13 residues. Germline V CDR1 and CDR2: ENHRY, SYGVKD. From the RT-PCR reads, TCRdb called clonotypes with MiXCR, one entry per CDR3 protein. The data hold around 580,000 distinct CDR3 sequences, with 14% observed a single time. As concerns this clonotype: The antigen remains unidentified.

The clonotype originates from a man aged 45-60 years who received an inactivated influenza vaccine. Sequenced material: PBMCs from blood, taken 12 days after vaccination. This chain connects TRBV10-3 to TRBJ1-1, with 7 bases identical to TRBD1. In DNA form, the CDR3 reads TGTGCCATCACTGGAACAGGGGTCACTGAAGCTTTCTTT. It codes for CAITGTGVTEAFF.